This T cell receptor (beta chain) was captured in a study of OX40 agonist ivuxolimab in advanced cancers. Study results and caveats: Clonal expansion by week 6 occurred in CD4+ and CD8+ blood T cells (at 0.1 to 3.0 mg/kg). Expanded clones were, on average, more numerous among CD8+ T cells than CD4+.

This CDR3 has 14 residues. Trimming took off 6 bases at V and 1 base at J, with 10 bases between the two ends. The germline gives CDR1 SEHNR, CDR2 FQNEAQ (reference sequence). A history of autoimmune disease or systemic immunosuppression excluded patients. Collection of blood occurred at baseline, at cycle 4 day 1, and at cycle 7 day 1. This clone has more than one count but fewer than ten. Its antigen is as yet unknown. Assay: immunoSEQ multiplex PCR; the TCRdb copy retains only in-frame clones and omits some. Of more than 60,000 clones listed, 85% to 90% are singletons. This specimen was CD4+ or CD8+ T cells sorted from blood, taken in a trial of the OX40 agonist ivuxolimab. This sequence was found in an adult with an advanced solid tumor such as melanoma, head and neck, liver or kidney cancer. This chain joins TRBV7-9 and TRBJ2-1, with a weak D call TRBD1 (5 bases). The CDR3 DNA is TGTGCCAGCAGTGACAGAGTATCCTACAATGAGCAGTTCTTC. Amino acids: CASSDRVSYNEQFF. The whole variable domain, filled in from reference TRBV7-9 and TRBJ2-1, reads DTGVSQNPRHKITKRGQNVTFRCDPISEHNRLYWYRQTLGQGPEFLTYFQNEAQLEKSRLLSDRFSAERPKGSFSTLEIQRTEQGDSAMYLCASSDRVSYNEQFFGPGTRLTVL.